This passage covers 3 T cell receptor beta chains from one sample sequenced in a study of lymphopenia after photon versus proton radiotherapy. Clones were read by immunoSEQ multiplex PCR, and TCRdb kept only the in-frame ones, dropping some. The sample includes about 25,000 clones, over 80% of them seen just once. The starting material was peripheral blood, obtained from a patient treated with photon-based radiotherapy. Receptors originate from a man aged 50 or older with gastric cancer.

This clone was recorded only once. Other DNA sequences from this sample encode an identical CDR3 as well. The V and J genes are TRBV30 and TRBJ2-1; TRBD2 matches 7 bases. There are 13 residues in the CDR3. The germline CDR1 and CDR2 sequences are GTSNPN and SVGIG (reference sequence). Losses at the gene ends were 1 base for V and 8 bases for J; bases not matched to a gene: 5. CDR3 sequence (DNA): TGTGCCTGGAGTGCAGGACTAGTCCATGAGCAGTTCTTC. It encodes CAWSAGLVHEQFF. Together with reference TRBV30 and TRBJ2-1, the CDR3 gives the full variable domain: SQTIHQWPATLVQPVGSPLSLECTVEGTSNPNLYWYRQAAGRGLQLLFYSVGIGQISSEVPQNLSASRPQDRQFILSSKKLLLSDSGFYLCAWSAGLVHEQFFGPGTRLTVL.

This clone was detected once. The V gene is TRBV21-1, the J gene TRBJ1-2; the D call TRBD1 from the table was never checked on the DNA. TRBV21-1 constitutes a pseudogene. The CDR3 extends over 16 amino acids. CDR3 coding DNA: TGTGCCAGCAGCAAAGGGGGGCGCCGAGCTAACTATGGCTACACCTTC. Its protein product is CASSKGGRRANYGYTF.

This clone occurred once. This chain uses TRBV11-2 with TRBJ2-2; tentative D call: TRBD2 (6 bases). CDR1 is SGHAT, CDR2 FQNNGV, per germline. The V end was cut by 5 bases, the J end by 9 bases, with 10 bases between. The CDR3 length is 12 residues. The CDR3 DNA reads as TGTGCCAGCAGCCGGTGGGACTGGGAGCTGTTTTTT. Translating it yields CASSRWDWELFF.